This TCR beta chain emerged from a study of technical replicates of blood from a handful of donors. This CDR3 has 14 residues. The germline V and J ends were trimmed by 0 bases and 3 bases, with 9 bases remaining between them. Germline CDR1 is KGHSH and CDR2 is LQKENI. TCRdb keeps only in-frame clones here, not all; method: immunoSEQ multiplex PCR. The sample consists of under 100,000 clones, around 94% of them appearing once. This clone showed up just once. The gene calls are TRBV18 and TRBJ2-7; D might be TRBD1 (5 bases). The sequence was collected from a human donor in good health. Sequenced sample: T cells isolated from PBMCs. In DNA form, the CDR3 reads TGTGCCAGCTCACCACCGGGGCCGAACTACGAGCAGTACTTC. It encodes CASSPPGPNYEQYF.